These 27 T cell receptor beta chains came from one sample sequenced in a study of radiotherapy plus CTLA-4 blockade in lung cancer. Clones were read by immunoSEQ multiplex PCR, and TCRdb kept only the in-frame ones, dropping some. The sample has 65,000 to 70,000 clones; 79% are singletons. The starting material was peripheral blood, obtained from a patient treated with radiotherapy plus ipilimumab. The origin of the receptors is a human donor with non-small cell lung cancer who had a complete response to radiotherapy plus ipilimumab.

The chain couples TRBV11-2 to TRBJ2-3, with TRBD1 as a possible D gene (5 bases). CDR3 size: 14 residues. Germline values: CDR1 SGHAT, CDR2 FQNNGV. V lost 3 bases and J lost 4, with 11 bases in between. This CDR3 is CASSLLLGADTQYF. The CDR3 DNA is TGTGCCAGCAGCTTGCTGCTAGGGGCAGATACGCAGTATTTT.

Remarks on this clone: Additional DNA sequences in this sample encode the identical CDR3. This sequence joins TRBV18 and TRBJ1-2; D may be TRBD1 (5 bases). V lost 3 bases and J lost 4, with 9 bases in between. This CDR3 region has 13 residues. Germline CDR1 and CDR2: KGHSH and LQKENI. CDR3 loop: CASSPGTGYGYTF. Here the CDR3 DNA reads TGTGCCAGCTCACCCGGGACTGGCTATGGCTACACCTTC.

This chain links TRBV18 with TRBJ2-1; 7 nucleotides agree with TRBD2. CDR1 and CDR2 from the germline V gene are KGHSH and LQKENI. After removal of 3 bases from V and 8 bases from J, the junction contained 10 bases not matched to a gene. The CDR3 consists of 15 residues. The CDR3 DNA is TGTGCCAGCTCACCCCCCGGGACTACTACCTATGAGCAGTTCTTC. It codes for CASSPPGTTTYEQFF. The full variable domain, with the rest looked up from reference TRBV18 and TRBJ2-1, is NAGVMQNPRHLVRRRGQEARLRCSPMKGHSHVYWYRQLPEEGLKFMVYLQKENIIDESGMPKERFSAEFPKEGPSILRIQQVVRGDSAAYFCASSPPGTTTYEQFFGPGTRLTVL.

This clone was observed a few times. The gene calls are TRBV28 and TRBJ1-2; D not certain. Deletions cut 5 bases from V and 8 bases from J, with 9 bases between. The CDR3 is 11 residues long. Looked up from germline, CDR1 is MDHEN and CDR2 is SYDVKM. Here the CDR3 reads CASSRLEGYTF. The CDR3 coding sequence is TGTGCCAGCAGTAGACTGGAAGGCTACACCTTC.

The gene calls are TRBV2 and TRBJ1-2, with D tentatively TRBD1 (5 bases). The germline V and J ends were trimmed by 2 bases and 6 bases, with 13 bases remaining between them. Looked up from germline, CDR1 is SNHLY and CDR2 is FYNNEI. The CDR3 covers 14 residues. CDR3 nucleotide sequence: TGTGCCAGCAGTGAACAGCAGGGTCGAAATGGCTACACCTTC. Residues: CASSEQQGRNGYTF. The whole variable domain, remainder taken from reference TRBV2 and TRBJ1-2, is EPEVTQTPSHQVTQMGQEVILRCVPISNHLYFYWYRQILGQKVEFLVSFYNNEISEKSEIFDDQFSVERPDGSNFTLKIRSTKLEDSAMYFCASSEQQGRNGYTFGSGTRLTVV.

V and J are TRBV7-2 and TRBJ1-1; TRBD1 might be the D (5 bases). Germline V gene data show CDR1 as SGHTA and CDR2 as FQGNSA. CDR3 size: 16 residues. Trimming removed 3 bases from V and 1 base from J, with 15 bases in between. DNA of the CDR3: TGTGCCAGCAGCTTTTCCCCAAGGGGAGGGAACACTGAAGCTTTCTTT. Translating it yields CASSFSPRGGNTEAFF.

As for this clone: This same CDR3 is encoded by further DNA sequences in the sample. The rearrangement joins TRBV9 to TRBJ2-1; no clear D. Deletions cut 0 bases from V and 0 bases from J, with 7 bases between. The CDR3 spans 15 residues. Germline CDR1 SGDLS, CDR2 YYNGEE. CDR3 in DNA: TGTGCCAGCAGCGTAGTGGGCGGCTCCTACAATGAGCAGTTCTTC. It encodes CASSVVGGSYNEQFF.

The V and J genes are TRBV11-3 and TRBJ2-3; D possibly corresponds to TRBD2 (7 bases). V was shortened by 5 bases and J by 3 bases, with 18 bases between the two germline ends. Germline lookup yields CDR1 SGHNT and CDR2 YENEEA. The CDR3 spans 16 residues. The CDR3 DNA reads TGTGCCAGCAGCCTTACCCCCAGGGGAGGGACAGATACGCAGTATTTT. Translated: CASSLTPRGGTDTQYF.

The genes are TRBV12-5 and TRBJ2-3, with 9 bases lining up with TRBD1. J lost 6 bases, V lost 8 bases, and 12 bases had no gene match. CDR3 length: 15 residues. Germline values: CDR1 LGHNT, CDR2 FRNRAP. CDR3 nucleotide sequence: TGTGCTAGTTCCCCTCGTGAACAGGGGGCCGATACGCAGTATTTT. Translated, it gives CASSPREQGADTQYF.

This chain connects TRBV30 to TRBJ1-2; TRBD1 agrees at 11 bases. The CDR3 is 15 residues long. The germline V gene encodes CDR1 GTSNPN and CDR2 SVGIG (reference sequence). V was clipped by 3 bases and J by 5 bases; unmatched bases: 8. This chain's CDR3 is CAWRSGQGAIYGYTF. CDR3 DNA: TGTGCCTGGAGATCCGGACAGGGGGCGATTTATGGCTACACCTTC.

This clone has just a few counts. This chain joins TRBV10-3 and TRBJ1-1; no reliable D call. Trimming took 11 bases from V and 0 from J, leaving 13 bases between them. The CDR3 sequence is 13 residues long. The V gene's germline CDR1 is ENHRY and CDR2 SYGVKD. DNA for the CDR3: TGTGCCGGTGGACGGAACATGAACACTGAAGCTTTCTTT. Protein product: CAGGRNMNTEAFF.

This chain uses TRBV2 with TRBJ2-3; no clear D. Trimming took off 5 bases at V and 4 bases at J, with 7 bases between the two ends. The CDR3 is 12 amino acids. Germline V lookup: CDR1 SNHLY, CDR2 FYNNEI. The CDR3 DNA sequence: TGTGCCAGCAGTATAGGGTCAGATACGCAGTATTTT. Protein sequence: CASSIGSDTQYF. The full variable domain, with the rest looked up from reference TRBV2 and TRBJ2-3, is EPEVTQTPSHQVTQMGQEVILRCVPISNHLYFYWYRQILGQKVEFLVSFYNNEISEKSEIFDDQFSVERPDGSNFTLKIRSTKLEDSAMYFCASSIGSDTQYFGPGTRLTVL.

The genes are TRBV5-1 and TRBJ2-1; perhaps TRBD1 as D (6 bases). CDR1 and CDR2 from the germline V gene are SGHRS and YFSETQ. Trimming pared 3 bases from V and 8 bases from J, leaving 12 bases between. There are 13 residues in the CDR3. The CDR3 loop reads CASSSTPGDEQFF. The CDR3 nucleotides are TGCGCCAGCAGCTCCACACCAGGGGATGAGCAGTTCTTC. The full variable domain, completed using reference TRBV5-1 and TRBJ2-1, is KAGVTQTPRYLIKTRGQQVTLSCSPISGHRSVSWYQQTPGQGLQFLFEYFSETQRNKGNFPGRFSGRQFSNSRSEMNVSTLELGDSALYLCASSSTPGDEQFFGPGTRLTVL.

The chain carries TRBV9 and TRBJ1-2; D is unresolved. This CDR3 comprises 13 residues. V lost 4 bases and J lost 7, with 14 bases in between. CDR1 SGDLS and CDR2 YYNGEE come from the germline V gene. For the CDR3, the DNA is TGTGCCAGCAGCCTGGGGATCGCTAGTGGCTACACCTTC. Its protein is CASSLGIASGYTF.

The V and J genes are TRBV6-6 and TRBJ2-7, with 7 positions matching TRBD2. Per germline, CDR1 MNHNY and CDR2 SVGAGI (reference sequence). There are 12 residues in the CDR3. CDR3 in amino acids: CAVRGPGREQYV. The CDR3 DNA follows: TGTGCAGTCAGAGGGCCCGGGAGGGAGCAGTACGTC.

The chain recombines TRBV6-1 with TRBJ2-2, with TRBD1 identical over 8 bases. Per germline, CDR1 MNHNS and CDR2 SASEGT. The CDR3 contains 15 residues. J gave up 9 bases and V 5 bases, and 11 bases lay outside the gene matches. The CDR3 DNA reads TGTGCCAGCAGTCGTGACAGGGGCCGAATCTGGGAGCTGTTTTTT. Encoded protein: CASSRDRGRIWELFF.

This chain joins TRBV4-2 and TRBJ2-3, with D perhaps matching TRBD1 (5 bases). The CDR3 loop spans 15 amino acids. Trimming removed 0 bases at V and 3 bases at J, with 10 bases between. CDR1 LGHNA and CDR2 YNFKEQ come from the germline V gene. The DNA for the CDR3 is TGTGCCAGCAGCCAAGACCGCAGACAGACAGATACGCAGTATTTT. Protein: CASSQDRRQTDTQYF.

The chain recombines TRBV7-2 with TRBJ2-5, with 11 nucleotides matching TRBD1. V trimming: 1 base; J trimming: 4 bases; junction bases outside the gene matches: 2. The germline V gene encodes CDR1 SGHTA and CDR2 FQGNSA. The CDR3 has 15 amino acids. Here the CDR3 DNA reads TGTGCCAGCAGCTTAGGAGGGACAGGGGGAGAGACCCAGTACTTC. Translation: CASSLGGTGGETQYF.

This chain uses TRBV18 with TRBJ2-1; 8 nucleotides agree with TRBD2. CDR3 length: 13 amino acids. Germline lookup yields CDR1 KGHSH and CDR2 LQKENI. V gave up 3 bases and J gave up 8 bases; unmatched junction bases: 3. CDR3 protein: CASSPGLEDEQFF. DNA for the CDR3: TGTGCCAGCTCACCGGGACTAGAGGATGAGCAGTTCTTC.

The rearrangement links TRBV5-1 to TRBJ2-7, with D unresolved. Germline V gene sequence: CDR1 SGHRS, CDR2 YFSETQ. The CDR3 consists of 12 residues. The V gene lost 4 bases and the J gene lost 4 bases, with 9 bases spanning the gap. The CDR3, as DNA: TGCGCCAGCAGCCCGGGTTGGTACGAGCAGTACTTC. Encoded protein: CASSPGWYEQYF.

The chain joins TRBV21-1 to TRBJ1-2. TRBV21-1 is a listed pseudogene. The CDR3 totals 13 residues. In DNA, the CDR3 is TGTGCCAGCAGCAAAAGATCCGACCATGGCTACACCTTC. Translating it yields CASSKRSDHGYTF.

This sequence joins TRBV18 and TRBJ2-3, with unresolved D. The germline V gene has CDR1 KGHSH and CDR2 LQKENI. The ends were cut back, 2 bases at V and 5 bases at J, with 8 bases in the middle. The CDR3 is made up of 13 amino acids. CDR3 loop: CASSPSVLDTQYF. DNA for the CDR3: TGTGCCAGCTCACCATCAGTCTTAGATACGCAGTATTTT.

The chain couples TRBV6-6 to TRBJ2-1; D is perhaps TRBD2 (5 bases). The CDR3 sequence is 11 residues long. The V gene lost 5 bases and the J gene lost 9 bases, with 8 bases spanning the gap. The germline V gene has CDR1 MNHNY and CDR2 SVGAGI (reference sequence). The CDR3 region is CASSLAGEQFF. CDR3 in DNA: TGTGCCAGCAGTCTTGCGGGTGAGCAGTTCTTC.

This rearrangement joins TRBV6-5 to TRBJ1-2; no definite D call. V lost 4 bases, J lost 8 bases, and 11 bases lay in between. Per germline, CDR1 MNHEY and CDR2 SVGAGI. This CDR3 has 12 amino acids. The CDR3 loop is CASSFGFGGYTF. The CDR3 region has the DNA TGTGCCAGCAGTTTCGGCTTCGGGGGCTACACCTTC.

This clone was counted between two and nine times. This chain uses TRBV18 with TRBJ1-5; TRBD1 agrees at 8 bases. Per the germline V gene, CDR1 is KGHSH and CDR2 is LQKENI. There are 13 residues in the CDR3. Trimming took 6 bases from V and 4 from J; bases not matched to a gene: 2. The CDR3 DNA follows: TGTGCCAGCTCCCACAGGGGGAATCAGCCCCAGCATTTT. It is translated as CASSHRGNQPQHF. The full variable domain, rest sourced from reference TRBV18 and TRBJ1-5, is NAGVMQNPRHLVRRRGQEARLRCSPMKGHSHVYWYRQLPEEGLKFMVYLQKENIIDESGMPKERFSAEFPKEGPSILRIQQVVRGDSAAYFCASSHRGNQPQHFGDGTRLSIL.

This chain connects TRBV18 to TRBJ1-2; tentatively, D is TRBD1 (5 bases). Germline V gene data show CDR1 as KGHSH and CDR2 as LQKENI. V lost 0 bases, J lost 4 bases, and 12 bases lay in between. The CDR3 is 15 amino acids. Written as DNA, the CDR3 is TGTGCCAGCTCACCACCCCGGGGGAACAGCTATGGCTACACCTTC. This translates into CASSPPRGNSYGYTF.

In the case of this clone: Other nucleotide sequences from this sample produce the same CDR3. This sequence joins TRBV7-8 and TRBJ1-5, with D uncertain. CDR1 and CDR2 (germline): SGHVS, FQNEAQ. The V end lost 1 base, the J end lost 2 bases, and 9 bases lay between the germline ends. This CDR3 region has 15 residues. The CDR3 DNA reads TGTGCCAGCAGCTTAGACCTCGGGGGCAATCAGCCCCAGCATTTT. It codes for CASSLDLGGNQPQHF.